This entry lists 4 T cell receptor beta chains sequenced from one sample in a study of blood T cell repertoires in COVID-19. Method: immunoSEQ multiplex PCR; TCRdb's copy keeps in-frame clones and lacks some. The sample yields some 100,000 clones, approximately 86% seen once. The sample taken for sequencing was peripheral blood. The receptors here all came from a man aged 50-59 years with acute or convalescent COVID-19.

The chain couples TRBV30 to TRBJ1-3; D gene ambiguous. Trimming pared 1 base from V and 2 bases from J, leaving 6 bases between. Germline V lookup: CDR1 GTSNPN, CDR2 SVGIG (reference sequence). The CDR3 has 13 amino acids. The CDR3 spells CAWSARTGNTIYF. CDR3 in DNA: TGTGCCTGGAGTGCCAGGACTGGAAACACCATATATTTT.

In this sample, this clone turned up a few times. J is TRBJ1-2 and V is TRBV5-1; 7 positions agree with TRBD1. Looked up from germline, CDR1 is SGHRS and CDR2 is YFSETQ. This CDR3 is built from 13 residues. Trimming cost V 2 bases and J 3 bases; bases outside gene matches: 1. CDR3 nucleotide sequence: TGCGCCAGCAGCTTCGGGACAGACTATGGCTACACCTTC. Protein: CASSFGTDYGYTF.

CDR3 sequence (DNA): TGTGCCAGCAGCCTCGGGACTAGCGGGAGAGGGACAGATACGCAGTATTTT. Residues: CASSLGTSGRGTDTQYF. The genes are TRBV7-9 and TRBJ2-3, with 14 bases lining up with TRBD2. Germline CDR1 and CDR2: SEHNR and FQNEAQ (reference sequence). With 5 bases clipped from V and 3 bases from J, the junction kept 7 bases outside the gene matches. The CDR3 totals 17 residues.

This clone was counted a few times. The chain employs TRBV5-1 and TRBJ2-1, with D possibly matching TRBD2 (5 bases). The CDR3 is 15 residues long. CDR1 and CDR2 (germline): SGHRS, YFSETQ. Trimming took 1 base from V and 15 from J, leaving 23 bases between them. The CDR3 nucleotides are TGCGCCAGCAGCTTGATCCCCCAGTTGGACGGGATAGGGTTCTTC. Translation: CASSLIPQLDGIGFF.